These 28 T cell receptor beta chains share one sample of origin, sequenced in a study of response to subunit inactivated influenza vaccine. TCRdb recomputed calls from the RT-PCR reads with MiXCR, one row per CDR3 protein. Of 430,000 or so distinct CDR3 sequences listed, over 9.5% are singletons. Source: PBMCs from blood, taken roughly 6 weeks after vaccination. Receptor source: a man aged 45-65 years who received an inactivated influenza vaccine.

This chain uses TRBV24-1 with TRBJ2-1; 12 bases agree with TRBD2. CDR1 and CDR2 (germline): KGHDR, SFDVKD. The CDR3 sequence is 17 residues long. With 5 bases clipped from V and 0 bases from J, the junction kept 4 bases outside the gene matches. CDR3 region: CATSAETSGSSYNEQFF. The DNA of the CDR3 is TGTGCCACCAGTGCCGAGACTAGCGGGAGCTCCTACAATGAGCAGTTCTTC.

A few counts support this clonotype. The chain carries TRBV7-2 and TRBJ2-2; D unclear. Germline V gene data show CDR1 as SGHTA and CDR2 as FQGNSA. With 5 bases removed from V and 7 bases from J, the gap between germline ends came to 20 bases. There are 16 residues in the CDR3. The CDR3 loop is CASSLGSPRLSGELFF. DNA of the CDR3: TGTGCCAGCAGCCTAGGGTCCCCCCGATTAAGCGGGGAGCTGTTTTTT.

Notes on this clonotype: The conserved phenylalanine or tryptophan is not found at the CDR3 terminus, so this likely reflects a read error. The chain uses TRBV7-9 and TRBJ2-1; D remains ambiguous. The CDR3 sequence is 16 residues long. Trimming removed 1 base at V and 5 bases at J, with 15 bases between. The V gene's germline CDR1 is SEHNR and CDR2 FQNEAQ (reference sequence). The CDR3 loop reads CASSLVGRHTDNEQFL. CDR3 nucleotide sequence: TGTGCCAGCAGCTTAGTAGGCAGACATACCGACAATGAGCAGTTCTTG.

This clonotype was detected only a few times. J is TRBJ1-1 and V is TRBV11-2; tentative D call: TRBD1 (5 bases). V was trimmed by 0 bases and J by 6 bases, leaving 11 bases between them. Germline V gene lookup returns CDR1 SGHAT and CDR2 FQNNGV. The CDR3 extends over 14 amino acids. This CDR3 is CASSLEYRYAEAFF. CDR3 nucleotides: TGTGCCAGCAGCTTAGAATACAGGTACGCTGAAGCTTTCTTT.

This clonotype was seen ten or more times. An end of the junction differs from the germline gene, which may be a read error. The chain has TRBV7-7 and TRBJ1-4; D uncertain. In germline, CDR1 is SSHAT, CDR2 FNYEAQ (reference sequence). The CDR3 extends over 12 amino acids. CDR3 sequence: CASSFHLEKLFF. DNA for the CDR3: TGTGCTAGCAGCTTCCATCTTGAAAAACTGTTTTTT.

The CDR3 is CASSTHGGLSYEQYF. CDR3 DNA: TGTGCCAGCAGTACACACGGGGGGCTATCCTACGAGCAGTACTTC. V gene TRBV28 combines with J gene TRBJ2-7, with a tentative D call TRBD2 (7 bases). Trimming took 5 bases from V and 1 from J, leaving 15 bases between them. Germline loops: CDR1 MDHEN, CDR2 SYDVKM. This CDR3 has 15 residues.

This clonotype was observed a few times. The chain combines TRBV20-1 with TRBJ2-7, with D hard to call. The CDR3 is 16 amino acids. The V gene's germline CDR1 is DFQATT and CDR2 SNEGSKA (reference sequence). V dropped 6 bases and J dropped 3 bases, with 24 bases sitting between them. CDR3 sequence reads: CSASLASTFKGYEQYF. The CDR3 DNA reads TGCAGTGCCTCATTGGCGTCCACCTTTAAAGGCTACGAGCAGTACTTC.

This clonotype was picked up many times. The chain is built from TRBV4-3 and TRBJ2-3; D is unresolved. In germline, CDR1 is LGHNA, CDR2 YSLEER. The CDR3 runs to 14 residues. Trimming took off 0 bases at V and 4 bases at J, with 8 bases between the two ends. CDR3 DNA sequence: TGCGCCAGCAGCCAAGATAACGAGGCAGATACGCAGTATTTT. Its translation is CASSQDNEADTQYF.

This clonotype was seen a few times. V and J are TRBV3-1 and TRBJ2-5; 10 nucleotides agree with TRBD2. This CDR3 has 17 residues. Germline loops: CDR1 LGHDT, CDR2 YNNKEL (reference sequence). Trimming cost V 3 bases and J 6 bases; bases outside gene matches: 13. CDR3 sequence (DNA): TGTGCCAGCAGCCATTGGGCTAGCGGGGGTACTTCGAAGACCCAGTACTTC. Protein sequence: CASSHWASGGTSKTQYF.

In its sample, this clonotype was seen a few times. The gene calls are TRBV15 and TRBJ2-5; D not certain. Germline values: CDR1 LNHNV, CDR2 YYDKDF (reference sequence). The CDR3 length is 15 residues. Trimming stripped 0 bases from V and 5 bases from J, with 13 bases between. The DNA of the CDR3 is TGTGCCACCAGCAGAGAGAGCCTCCCCGGTGAGACCCAGTACTTC. It codes for CATSRESLPGETQYF.

This chain connects TRBV12-3 or TRBV12-4 to TRBJ2-1; 8 positions agree with TRBD2. The CDR3 consists of 16 residues. The V gene end was trimmed by 6 bases and the J gene end by 0 bases; junction bases not matched to a gene: 7. The CDR3 sequence: CASRKGAGDSYNEQFF. The CDR3 nucleotides read TGTGCCAGCAGGAAAGGAGCGGGAGACTCCTACAATGAGCAGTTCTTC.

This clonotype was seen a handful of times. The chain employs TRBV7-8 and TRBJ2-1; weak D call: TRBD1 (6 bases). CDR1 and CDR2 (germline): SGHVS, FQNEAQ. Trimming removed 5 bases at V and 6 bases at J, with 11 bases between. The CDR3 runs to 13 residues. The CDR3 sequence is CASSPTGPNEQFF. Here the CDR3 DNA reads TGTGCCAGCAGCCCAACAGGGCCCAATGAGCAGTTCTTC.

The chain carries TRBV10-1 and TRBJ2-3; tentative D call: TRBD2 (7 bases). This CDR3 has 15 residues. The V end was cut by 0 bases, the J end by 5 bases, with 12 bases between. The germline V gene encodes CDR1 WNHNN and CDR2 SYGVQD (reference sequence). The CDR3 is CASSESGGPGDTQYF. The CDR3 region has the DNA TGCGCCAGCAGTGAGTCGGGGGGGCCGGGAGATACGCAGTATTTT.

This clonotype was detected once. The rearrangement joins TRBV27 to TRBJ2-1; maybe TRBD2 (6 bases). The CDR3 covers 17 residues. Germline V gene sequence: CDR1 MNHEY, CDR2 SMNVEV (reference sequence). Trimming removed 5 bases at V and 9 bases at J, with 26 bases between. Here the CDR3 reads CASSTIPGGVSIGEQFF. CDR3 nucleotide sequence: TGTGCCAGCAGTACTATCCCGGGCGGGGTCTCGATCGGTGAGCAGTTCTTC.

Ten or more counts support this clonotype. Relative to the germline gene, one junction end is altered; a read error may explain this. The V gene is TRBV12-3 or TRBV12-4, the J gene TRBJ2-7; 8 bases map to TRBD2. The CDR3 spans 14 residues. This CDR3 reads CASSLGRGPYEQYF. CDR3 DNA sequence: TGCGCCAGCAGCCTCGGGAGGGGCCCCTACGAGCAGTACTTC.

In this sample, this clonotype turned up a few times. V gene TRBV15 combines with J gene TRBJ2-2; TRBD1 matches at 10 bases. The length of the CDR3 is 16 residues. Losses at the gene ends were 5 bases for V and 0 bases for J; bases not matched to a gene: 3. Germline assignment: CDR1 LNHNV and CDR2 YYDKDF (reference sequence). The CDR3 sequence is CATSRDRGANTGELFF. DNA of the CDR3: TGTGCCACCAGCCGGGACAGGGGCGCGAACACCGGGGAGCTGTTTTTT.

A few counts support this clonotype. This chain joins TRBV5-1 and TRBJ2-1; 8 bases line up with TRBD1. The trim removed 7 bases at V and 7 bases at J, leaving 4 bases unmatched. The CDR3 has 12 amino acids. CDR1 is SGHRS, CDR2 YFSETQ, per germline. CDR3 DNA: TGCGCCAGCGGACAGGGCGGGAATGAGCAGTTCTTC. It yields the protein CASGQGGNEQFF. Drawing the rest from reference TRBV5-1 and TRBJ2-1, the complete variable domain is KAGVTQTPRYLIKTRGQQVTLSCSPISGHRSVSWYQQTPGQGLQFLFEYFSETQRNKGNFPGRFSGRQFSNSRSEMNVSTLELGDSALYLCASGQGGNEQFFGPGTRLTVL.

This clonotype was detected a few times. The chain has TRBV20-1 and TRBJ2-1; 8 positions match TRBD1. This CDR3 comprises 12 residues. CDR1 and CDR2 (germline): DFQATT, SNEGSKA (reference sequence). With V trimmed by 6 bases and J by 6 bases, 4 bases remained unmatched. DNA of the CDR3: TGCAGTGCCGGGACAGGAGTCAATGAGCAGTTCTTC. This translates into CSAGTGVNEQFF.

This clonotype showed up many times. This rearrangement joins TRBV18 to TRBJ2-7; TRBD1 is a possible D gene (6 bases). Germline V gene lookup returns CDR1 KGHSH and CDR2 LQKENI. V lost 6 bases and J lost 1, with 16 bases in between. The CDR3 spans 15 residues. CDR3 region: CASSPGSGQSYEQYF. DNA for the CDR3: TGTGCCAGCTCGCCAGGCAGCGGACAGTCCTACGAGCAGTACTTC.

This clonotype was seen repeatedly, ten times or more. The chain carries TRBV13 and TRBJ2-1; the match to TRBD1 covers 8 bases. V was clipped by 0 bases and J by 10 bases; unmatched bases: 11. The germline CDR1 and CDR2 sequences are PRHDT and FYEKMQ (reference sequence). CDR3 length: 16 residues. The CDR3 loop reads CASSLGPGTGFKEQFF. The DNA for the CDR3 is TGTGCCAGCAGCTTAGGCCCCGGGACAGGATTTAAAGAGCAGTTCTTC.

This clonotype was detected only a few times. The chain links TRBV10-3 to TRBJ2-2; perhaps D is TRBD1 or TRBD2 (6 bases each). The CDR3 sequence is 16 residues long. Germline V gene lookup returns CDR1 ENHRY and CDR2 SYGVKD. Trimming removed 6 bases at V and 0 bases at J, with 14 bases between. The CDR3 loop reads CAISRTAGANTGELFF. The CDR3 DNA follows: TGTGCCATCAGCAGGACAGCGGGCGCGAACACCGGGGAGCTGTTTTTT.

CDR3 coding DNA: TGTGCCAGCTCAGAATTCGGGGGCGGGAGAGGTGAAGAGCAGTACTTC. Its protein product is CASSEFGGGRGEEQYF. The chain combines TRBV18 with TRBJ2-7, with D possibly being TRBD2 (7 bases). The V gene's germline CDR1 is KGHSH and CDR2 LQKENI. V lost 5 bases and J lost 7, with 24 bases in between. The CDR3 spans 16 residues.

This chain connects TRBV4-3 to TRBJ2-7, with 9 bases matching TRBD1. CDR1 LGHNA and CDR2 YSLEER come from the germline V gene. V dropped 0 bases and J dropped 3; count of bases not matched to a gene: 6. The CDR3 extends over 16 amino acids. This CDR3 reads CASSQDNRGRVYEQYF. For the CDR3, the DNA is TGCGCCAGCAGCCAAGATAACAGGGGGCGCGTCTACGAGCAGTACTTC.

V usage is TRBV5-1 and J usage is TRBJ2-3; D possibly corresponds to TRBD1 (6 bases). CDR1 and CDR2 from the germline V gene are SGHRS and YFSETQ. This CDR3 comprises 13 residues. Deletions cut 8 bases from V and 4 bases from J, with 14 bases between. CDR3 DNA: TGCGCCAGTTACACAGGGATTTCAGATACGCAGTATTTT. Protein sequence: CASYTGISDTQYF.

This clonotype was seen a few times. This chain connects TRBV4-1 to TRBJ1-5; a weak D match, TRBD1 (6 bases). Per the germline V gene, CDR1 is MGHRA and CDR2 is YSYEKL. V was cut by 2 bases and J by 1 base, with 12 bases left in between. The length of the CDR3 is 16 residues. The CDR3 nucleotides read TGCGCCAGCAGCCAACTGGGACAACCGAGCAATCAGCCCCAGCATTTT. Amino acid sequence: CASSQLGQPSNQPQHF.

Ten or more counts support this clonotype. The gene calls are TRBV25-1 and TRBJ2-2; 10 nucleotides align to TRBD2. Germline CDR1 MGHDK, CDR2 SYGVNS. J was trimmed by 3 bases and V by 5 bases; bases with no gene match: 3. This CDR3 has 15 amino acids. The CDR3 here is CASSWLAGDTGELFF. CDR3 bases: TGTGCCAGCAGTTGGCTAGCGGGAGACACCGGGGAGCTGTTTTTT.

This clonotype was detected a few times. CDR3: CSARDSGEKFYNEQFF. CDR3 bases: TGCAGTGCCCGGGACTCCGGGGAAAAGTTCTACAATGAGCAGTTCTTC. The rearrangement uses TRBV20-1 and TRBJ2-1; weak D call: TRBD2 (6 bases). This CDR3 comprises 16 residues. The V and J ends lost 6 bases and 3 bases respectively, with 21 bases between them. Germline assignment: CDR1 DFQATT and CDR2 SNEGSKA (reference sequence).

In this sample, this clonotype turned up a few times. This chain joins TRBV29-1 and TRBJ1-2; D gene ambiguous. Germline V gene data show CDR1 as SQVTM and CDR2 as ANQGSEA. The V end lost 5 bases, the J end lost 0 bases, and 10 bases lay between the germline ends. This CDR3 contains 13 residues. The CDR3 loop reads CSVLEGANYGYTF. CDR3 bases: TGCAGCGTTCTGGAGGGTGCTAACTATGGCTACACCTTC.